The 27 T cell receptor beta chains given below trace back to one sample, sequenced in a study of shared clonotypes between healthy human individuals. TCRdb's table, derived via immunoSEQ multiplex PCR, lists solely in-frame clones and lacks some. The top ten clones hold 0.7% to 0.95% of a sample with around 990,000 clones, roughly 80% of them seen once. Sequences were obtained from memory CD4+ T cells from PBMCs. Subset indicated: CD45RA-negative fraction. The origin of the receptors is a man younger than 30 in good health. Some clones in this sample may be carry-over from other donors' samples.

This clone turned up a few times. The chain recombines TRBV4-2 with TRBJ2-7; 7 bases match TRBD1. The germline CDR1 and CDR2 sequences are LGHNA and YNFKEQ. The CDR3 length is 13 residues. J lost 6 bases, V lost 6 bases, and 8 bases had no gene match. The CDR3 DNA sequence: TGTGCCAGCAGTTTGGAACAGGGGTCCGAGCAGTACTTC. Amino acids: CASSLEQGSEQYF.

This chain links TRBV5-1 with TRBJ1-2; 8 bases agree with TRBD1. V lost 4 bases, J lost 1 base, and 6 bases stayed unmatched. Germline V CDR1 and CDR2: SGHRS, YFSETQ. The CDR3 runs to 15 residues. The CDR3 coding sequence is TGCGCCAGCAGCACGGGGACAGGAGATAACTATGGCTACACCTTC. It codes for CASSTGTGDNYGYTF.

The chain couples TRBV4-1 to TRBJ2-2; D gene ambiguous. Germline-derived CDR1 and CDR2 are MGHRA and YSYEKL. The CDR3 extends over 14 amino acids. V shed 6 bases and J shed 5 bases, with 13 bases lying between them. CDR3 protein: CASRPGGWTGELFF. The CDR3 region has the DNA TGCGCCAGCAGGCCCGGTGGGTGGACCGGGGAGCTGTTTTTT.

In its sample, this clone was seen a few times. The chain uses TRBV30 and TRBJ1-3; D may be TRBD1 (5 bases). The CDR3 runs to 13 residues. The V and J ends lost 2 bases and 6 bases respectively, with 11 bases between them. Germline CDR1 is GTSNPN and CDR2 is SVGIG (reference sequence). The CDR3 loop reads CAWSSGQANTIYF. For the CDR3, the DNA is TGTGCCTGGAGTTCAGGGCAGGCAAACACCATATATTTT.

On this clone: A read error is likely here: a far larger clone is one base away. Other DNA sequences in the same sample also yield this CDR3. The chain combines TRBV4-3 with TRBJ1-1; possible D gene TRBD1, 6 bases. Germline V CDR1 and CDR2: LGHNA, YSLEER. V lost 0 bases and J lost 8, with 16 bases in between. The CDR3 spans 15 residues. The CDR3 DNA is TGCGCCAGCAGCCAAGATAACAGGGCAGGCACCGAAGCTTTCTTT. Translation gives CASSQDNRAGTEAFF.

This chain links TRBV6-6 with TRBJ1-2; 11 nucleotides agree with TRBD1. The trim removed 6 bases at V and 7 bases at J, leaving 10 bases unmatched. CDR1 MNHNY and CDR2 SVGAGI come from the germline V gene (reference sequence). The CDR3 spans 15 residues. The chain's CDR3 is CASSMGTGGNLGYTF. CDR3 coding DNA: TGTGCCAGCAGCATGGGGACAGGGGGGAATCTTGGCTACACCTTC.

The rearrangement joins TRBV5-1 to TRBJ2-5, with D maybe TRBD1 (6 bases). This CDR3 is built from 15 residues. Germline lookup yields CDR1 SGHRS and CDR2 YFSETQ. Trimming stripped 1 base from V and 3 bases from J, with 13 bases between. The CDR3, as DNA: TGCGCCAGCAGCTTGATCTCGACAGGAGAAGAGACCCAGTACTTC. Translated: CASSLISTGEETQYF.

This chain connects TRBV19 to TRBJ1-4; D gene ambiguous. Germline V lookup: CDR1 LNHDA, CDR2 SQIVND (reference sequence). V lost 6 bases and J lost 8, with 19 bases in between. CDR3 length equals 15 residues. CDR3 nucleotides: TGTGCCAGTAGCGACCTGACCGTCTCCGGGGAAAAACTGTTTTTT. Amino acids: CASSDLTVSGEKLFF.

The rearrangement links TRBV5-5 to TRBJ1-2; a possible D gene is TRBD1 (5 bases). The germline V gene has CDR1 SGHKS and CDR2 YYEKEE (reference sequence). The CDR3 is 16 residues long. V lost 4 bases and J 0 bases, leaving 16 bases between the germline ends. DNA for the CDR3: TGTGCCAGCAGCAACCCCTTGAGGGGAGCTAACTATGGCTACACCTTC. Its translation: CASSNPLRGANYGYTF.

The rearrangement joins TRBV2 to TRBJ2-1; D gene uncertain. This CDR3 has 15 residues. Germline V gene sequence: CDR1 SNHLY, CDR2 FYNNEI. V lost 9 bases and J 1 base, leaving 16 bases between the germline ends. The CDR3 DNA is TGTGCCAGTCAAGTTCGGCCTTTGTCCTACAATGAGCAGTTCTTC. Translating gives CASQVRPLSYNEQFF.

This chain uses TRBV28 with TRBJ2-5, with D possibly TRBD2 on 6 matching bases. Trimming removed 5 bases at V and 0 bases at J, with 10 bases between. The CDR3 spans 14 residues. Germline CDR1 reads MDHEN; CDR2 reads SYDVKM. CDR3 DNA sequence: TGTGCCAGCAGTCCTCGGGGGTACCAAGAGACCCAGTACTTC. It encodes CASSPRGYQETQYF.

CDR3 loop: CAISEPGRTQETQYF. In nucleotides, the CDR3 is TGTGCCATCAGTGAGCCGGGACGGACCCAAGAGACCCAGTACTTC. The chain couples TRBV10-3 to TRBJ2-5; D might be TRBD1 or TRBD2, each matching 5 bases. The CDR3 loop spans 15 amino acids. The germline V gene has CDR1 ENHRY and CDR2 SYGVKD. V lost 2 bases, J lost 1 base, and 11 bases lay in between.

This rearrangement joins TRBV2 to TRBJ1-2; a possible D gene is TRBD1 (5 bases). Trimming took 1 base from V and 4 from J, leaving 10 bases between them. The CDR3 length is 14 residues. Germline V gene sequence: CDR1 SNHLY, CDR2 FYNNEI. DNA for the CDR3: TGTGCCAGCAGTGAAGGGGGCACCCTCTATGGCTACACCTTC. Protein product: CASSEGGTLYGYTF.

V usage is TRBV10-3 and J usage is TRBJ2-3; D is undetermined. The CDR3 has 13 amino acids. CDR1 is ENHRY, CDR2 SYGVKD, per germline. The V end was cut by 6 bases, the J end by 0 bases, with 7 bases between. The CDR3 DNA is TGTGCCATCAGGCCACGTAGCACAGATACGCAGTATTTT. Protein sequence: CAIRPRSTDTQYF.

A note on this clone: The final CDR3 position lacks the conserved phenylalanine or tryptophan, pointing to a likely read error. This rearrangement joins TRBV10-3 to TRBJ1-1; the D gene is possibly TRBD1 (6 bases). From germline, CDR1 is ENHRY and CDR2 SYGVKD. This CDR3 comprises 12 residues. Between the trimmed V and J ends, which lost 4 bases and 5 bases, there was a span of 8 bases. The CDR3 DNA reads TGTGCCATCAGTGCCAGGGGTACTGAAGCTTTCCTT. It yields the protein CAISARGTEAFL.

This sequence joins TRBV29-1 and TRBJ1-4, with TRBD1 identical over 7 bases. This CDR3 has 14 residues. Germline V gives CDR1 SQVTM, CDR2 ANQGSEA. With V trimmed by 6 bases and J by 8 bases, 12 bases remained unmatched. CDR3 region: CSVVTESRGEKLFF. DNA of the CDR3: TGCAGCGTAGTTACAGAGAGCAGGGGGGAAAAACTGTTTTTT.

The CDR3 coding sequence is TGTGCCATCAGTGAGTCGGGGGCGGGAGGGGGATCCTACAATGAGCAGTTCTTC. Residues: CAISESGAGGGSYNEQFF. This sequence joins TRBV10-3 and TRBJ2-1; 9 positions match TRBD2. The V gene's germline CDR1 is ENHRY and CDR2 SYGVKD. The V and J ends lost 0 bases and 1 base, in that order; junction bases with no gene match: 7. The CDR3 totals 18 residues.

This clone was seen just once. The chain employs TRBV7-9 and TRBJ2-1, with D perhaps matching TRBD1 (8 bases). From germline, CDR1 is SEHNR and CDR2 FQNEAQ (reference sequence). V lost 5 bases and J lost 0, with 17 bases in between. CDR3 length: 17 amino acids. CDR3 in DNA: TGTGCCAGCAGCCAAAACAGGGGGGGCAGCTCCTACAATGAGCAGTTCTTC. Its translation: CASSQNRGGSSYNEQFF.

The chain uses TRBV28 and TRBJ2-1, with D maybe TRBD2 (5 bases). The CDR3 loop spans 17 amino acids. The V end was cut by 3 bases, the J end by 2 bases, with 17 bases between. In germline, CDR1 is MDHEN, CDR2 SYDVKM. In DNA form, the CDR3 reads TGTGCCAGCAGTTTGAGGGTGGGAGCAAAAACCTACAATGAGCAGTTCTTC. It translates to CASSLRVGAKTYNEQFF.

This rearrangement joins TRBV19 to TRBJ2-2; D call uncertain. This CDR3 region has 14 residues. Trimming shortened V by 4 bases and J by 4 bases, and 10 bases separated the two germline ends. Germline CDR1 LNHDA, CDR2 SQIVND (reference sequence). CDR3 DNA sequence: TGTGCCAGTAGTAGGCAGAGACCCACCGGGGAGCTGTTTTTT. Its protein is CASSRQRPTGELFF.

The chain combines TRBV6-5 with TRBJ1-2; D gene ambiguous. CDR3 length: 13 residues. Trimming took off 6 bases at V and 4 bases at J, with 12 bases between the two ends. Germline V gene data show CDR1 as MNHEY and CDR2 as SVGAGI. DNA for the CDR3: TGTGCCAGCAGGGCGACCTCGAGCTATGGCTACACCTTC. Its protein is CASRATSSYGYTF.

The chain couples TRBV7-9 to TRBJ2-3; 9 bases are shared with TRBD1. Germline trimming cut 5 bases from V and 4 bases from J; bases unmatched to any gene: 7. CDR1 is SEHNR, CDR2 FQNEAQ, per germline (reference sequence). The length of the CDR3 is 15 residues. In DNA, the CDR3 is TGTGCCAGCAGCCGAACAGACAGGGGGTCAGATACGCAGTATTTT. As protein: CASSRTDRGSDTQYF.

V and J are TRBV28 and TRBJ1-2; possibly TRBD1 for D (5 bases). Trimming took off 10 bases at V and 0 bases at J, with 9 bases between the two ends. The length of the CDR3 is 12 residues. The germline CDR1 and CDR2 sequences are MDHEN and SYDVKM. The CDR3 nucleotides are TGTGCCATTAAGACAGCTAACTATGGCTACACCTTC. This codes for CAIKTANYGYTF.

The chain uses TRBV15 and TRBJ2-1, with D perhaps matching TRBD1 or TRBD2 (5 bases each). This CDR3 is built from 17 residues. The V end lost 4 bases, the J end lost 1 base, and 17 bases lay between the germline ends. Per germline, CDR1 LNHNV and CDR2 YYDKDF (reference sequence). CDR3 residues: CATSTTSGPSSYNEQFF. CDR3 coding DNA: TGTGCCACCAGCACAACATCGGGGCCCTCGTCCTACAATGAGCAGTTCTTC.

This clone was observed a single time. This chain joins TRBV28 and TRBJ2-7; TRBD2 agrees at 10 bases. CDR1 and CDR2 from the germline V gene are MDHEN and SYDVKM. This CDR3 contains 15 residues. Trimming removed 3 bases from V and 3 bases from J; junction bases left unmatched: 5. The chain's CDR3 is CASSLSSGRIYEQYF. The CDR3 DNA reads as TGTGCCAGCAGTTTGTCTAGCGGGAGAATCTACGAGCAGTACTTC.

The gene calls are TRBV19 and TRBJ1-2; 7 nucleotides match TRBD1. The CDR3 runs 15 residues. Germline V gives CDR1 LNHDA, CDR2 SQIVND (reference sequence). Losses at the gene ends were 5 bases for V and 7 bases for J; bases not matched to a gene: 13. The CDR3 region has the DNA TGTGCCAGTAGTTTTGGGGACAGAGAAATATCTGGCTACACCTTC. It is translated as CASSFGDREISGYTF.

This chain connects TRBV9 to TRBJ1-2; perhaps TRBD1 as D (6 bases). Germline-derived CDR1 and CDR2 are SGDLS and YYNGEE. The CDR3 is 11 amino acids. The germline V and J ends were trimmed by 6 bases and 7 bases, with 10 bases remaining between them. The CDR3 loop is CASNGGGGYTF. In DNA form, the CDR3 reads TGTGCCAGCAACGGAGGGGGTGGCTACACCTTC.